What follows are 12 T cell receptor beta chains derived from one specimen sequenced in a study of CD8+ T cells in alopecia areata. Regarding treatment: oral pan-JAK inhibitor, 5-10 mg twice daily. Isolated RNA was reverse transcribed into cDNA used as the sequencing template. Sequenced by immunoSEQ multiplex PCR; TCRdb stores in-frame clones only, minus some. The sample lists 270,000 or so clones, roughly 60% seen once, with approximately 2% in the top ten. The material was CD4+ T cells sorted from blood, obtained at week 24, from a patient treated with tofacitinib. Source of these receptors: a human donor with alopecia areata.

The sample holds one count of this clone. The V and J genes are TRBV11-2 and TRBJ1-2, with TRBD1 matching over 7 bases. The CDR3 extends over 13 amino acids. With V trimmed by 5 bases and J by 4 bases, 4 bases remained unmatched. Per the germline V gene, CDR1 is SGHAT and CDR2 is FQNNGV. CDR3 sequence: CASSPTGIYGYTF. CDR3 bases: TGTGCCAGCAGCCCGACAGGGATCTATGGCTACACCTTC.

J is TRBJ2-5 and V is TRBV2, with 7 bases aligning to TRBD1. The V gene's germline CDR1 is SNHLY and CDR2 FYNNEI. V shed 4 bases and J 1 base; nucleotides not matched to a gene: 9. CDR3 length: 16 residues. CDR3 in amino acids: CASSVWPGQFQETQYF. For the CDR3, the DNA is TGTGCCAGCAGTGTATGGCCGGGACAGTTCCAAGAGACCCAGTACTTC.

Note on this clone: At one end, the junction sequence differs from germline, possibly due to a read error. This sequence joins TRBV7-7 and TRBJ2-3; D is possibly TRBD2 (5 bases). This CDR3 has 14 amino acids. Germline values: CDR1 SSHAT, CDR2 FNYEAQ (reference sequence). The CDR3 reads CASSLDGAADTQYF. In nucleotides, the CDR3 is TGTGCTAGCAGCTTAGACGGAGCGGCGGATACGCAGTATTTT.

The V gene is TRBV5-1, the J gene TRBJ2-3; D possibly uses TRBD1 or TRBD2 (6 bases each). Between the trimmed V and J ends, which lost 1 base and 4 bases, there was a span of 10 bases. The CDR3 is 14 residues long. Germline assignment: CDR1 SGHRS and CDR2 YFSETQ. DNA for the CDR3: TGCGCCAGCAGCTTGTGGGGGGCGGCAGATACGCAGTATTTT. Translation: CASSLWGAADTQYF.

The J gene is TRBJ2-5, the V gene TRBV15, with no clear D. V lost 0 bases, J lost 5 bases, and 7 bases lay in between. The germline CDR1 and CDR2 sequences are LNHNV and YYDKDF (reference sequence). This CDR3 region has 13 residues. CDR3 in DNA: TGTGCCACCAGCAGAGATAAGGGCGAGACCCAGTACTTC. It is translated as CATSRDKGETQYF.

The chain carries TRBV11-2 and TRBJ1-3; 7 bases agree with TRBD1. The ends lost 0 bases at V and 6 bases at J; junction bases unmatched: 11. Germline V gene lookup returns CDR1 SGHAT and CDR2 FQNNGV. The CDR3 loop spans 17 amino acids. CDR3 in DNA: TGTGCCAGCAGCTTAGATCAATGGGACAGTGGCGAAAACACCATATATTTT. This sequence encodes CASSLDQWDSGENTIYF.

This clone was observed a single time. The V call is TRBV5-1, the J call TRBJ2-1, with D possibly matching TRBD2 (6 bases). The CDR3 is 15 amino acids. V lost 4 bases and J 0 bases, leaving 11 bases between the germline ends. The germline V gene encodes CDR1 SGHRS and CDR2 YFSETQ. The CDR3 DNA reads TGCGCCAGCAGCCCGGGACTTCCCTCCTACAATGAGCAGTTCTTC. This encodes CASSPGLPSYNEQFF.

CDR3 in DNA: TGTGCCACCAGCCTCGGGGTAGCGAACAATGAGCAGTTCTTC. Its translation is CATSLGVANNEQFF. This chain joins TRBV15 and TRBJ2-1, with TRBD2 as a possible D gene (5 bases). Per the germline V gene, CDR1 is LNHNV and CDR2 is YYDKDF (reference sequence). This CDR3 has 14 residues. V dropped 5 bases and J dropped 5 bases, with 13 bases sitting between them. Together with reference TRBV15 and TRBJ2-1, the CDR3 gives the full variable domain: DAMVIQNPRYQVTQFGKPVTLSCSQTLNHNVMYWYQQKSSQAPKLLFHYYDKDFNNEADTPDNFQSRRPNTSFCFLDIRSPGLGDTAMYLCATSLGVANNEQFFGPGTRLTVL.

This clone was recorded once. This chain links TRBV2 with TRBJ2-5, with 7 bases aligning to TRBD1. The junction had 9 bases not matched to a gene; V was cut back by 6 bases and J by 8 bases. Germline CDR1 reads SNHLY; CDR2 reads FYNNEI. CDR3 length: 13 residues. CDR3 nucleotide sequence: TGTGCCAGCAGCAAGACCGGGGACAGTACCCAGTACTTC. It encodes CASSKTGDSTQYF.

This clone has a handful of counts. The rearrangement links TRBV5-1 to TRBJ2-7, with 9 bases matching TRBD1. The germline CDR1 and CDR2 sequences are SGHRS and YFSETQ. The junction had 9 bases not matched to a gene; V was cut back by 3 bases and J by 2 bases. The CDR3 covers 16 residues. Written as DNA, the CDR3 is TGCGCCAGCAGCTGGGAAGGACAGGGGATAGCCTACGAGCAGTACTTC. As protein: CASSWEGQGIAYEQYF.

This clone occurred once. The rearrangement uses TRBV13 and TRBJ2-5; 9 positions match TRBD2. CDR1 and CDR2 from the germline V gene are PRHDT and FYEKMQ (reference sequence). The CDR3 runs 18 residues. With V trimmed by 4 bases and J by 1 base, 13 bases remained unmatched. In nucleotides, the CDR3 is TGTGCCAGCAGCTACCGGCCGGGGGGGACTAGCATCCAAGAGACCCAGTACTTC. As protein: CASSYRPGGTSIQETQYF. The whole variable domain, filled in from reference TRBV13 and TRBJ2-5, reads AAGVIQSPRHLIKEKRETATLKCYPIPRHDTVYWYQQGPGQDPQFLISFYEKMQSDKGSIPDRFSAQQFSDYHSELNMSSLELGDSALYFCASSYRPGGTSIQETQYFGPGTRLLVL.

This chain uses TRBV2 with TRBJ1-6; D might be TRBD1 (6 bases). V lost 2 bases and J lost 14, with 16 bases in between. The CDR3 is 14 residues long. In germline, CDR1 is SNHLY, CDR2 FYNNEI. This CDR3 is CASSESGWRGALHF. CDR3 bases: TGTGCCAGCAGTGAATCCGGGTGGAGGGGGGCCCTCCACTTT. The whole variable domain, filled in from reference TRBV2 and TRBJ1-6, reads EPEVTQTPSHQVTQMGQEVILRCVPISNHLYFYWYRQILGQKVEFLVSFYNNEISEKSEIFDDQFSVERPDGSNFTLKIRSTKLEDSAMYFCASSESGWRGALHFGNGTRLTVT.